This paragraph reports one TCR beta chain. The sample is drawn from a study of blood T cell repertoires in COVID-19. Across the whole study: Acute and convalescent COVID-19 samples came from the United States, Italy and Spain. T cells, B-cell-depleted T cells, or PBMCs provided the cDNA or gDNA that served as material.

Germline V gives CDR1 LGHNT, CDR2 FRNRAP. The CDR3 totals 13 residues. Trimming removed 7 bases at V and 7 bases at J, with 14 bases between. Authors' processing steps: Nucleated cell counts were estimated from reference gene primer amplification. Data came from immunoSEQ multiplex PCR; TCRdb stores just in-frame clones and leaves some out. Clonal size and the V and J genes are those of that table, whereas D and trimming came from the DNA. Of 110,000 to 150,000 clones in the sample, 75% to 90% are singletons; the top ten hold 3.5% to 4%. This clonotype was obtained from a man in his 70s who had recovered from COVID-19. Sequences were obtained from peripheral blood. V usage is TRBV12-5 and J usage is TRBJ2-4; tentatively, D is TRBD2 (5 bases). The CDR3 sequence: CASAPDRGNIQYF. In DNA form, the CDR3 reads TGTGCTAGTGCCCCGGACCGCGGGAACATTCAGTACTTC.